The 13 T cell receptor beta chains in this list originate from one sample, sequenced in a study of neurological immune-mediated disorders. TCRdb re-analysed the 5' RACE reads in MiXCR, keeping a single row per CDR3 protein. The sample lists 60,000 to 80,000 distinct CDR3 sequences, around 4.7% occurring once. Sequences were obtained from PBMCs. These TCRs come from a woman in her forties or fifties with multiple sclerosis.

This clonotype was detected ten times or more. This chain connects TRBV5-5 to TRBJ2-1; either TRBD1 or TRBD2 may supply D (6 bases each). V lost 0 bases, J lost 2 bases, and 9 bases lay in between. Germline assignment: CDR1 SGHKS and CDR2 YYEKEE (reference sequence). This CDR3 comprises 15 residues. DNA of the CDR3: TGTGCCAGCAGCTTGGGTCGGGGGCCCTACAATGAGCAGTTCTTC. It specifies CASSLGRGPYNEQFF.

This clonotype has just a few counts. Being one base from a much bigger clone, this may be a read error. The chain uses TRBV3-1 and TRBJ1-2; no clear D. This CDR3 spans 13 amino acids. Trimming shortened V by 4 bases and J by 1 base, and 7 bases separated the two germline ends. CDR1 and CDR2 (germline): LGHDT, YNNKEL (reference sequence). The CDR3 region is CASSLENNYGYTF. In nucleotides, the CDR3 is TGTGCCAGCAGCCTTGAAAATAACTATGGCTACACCTTC.

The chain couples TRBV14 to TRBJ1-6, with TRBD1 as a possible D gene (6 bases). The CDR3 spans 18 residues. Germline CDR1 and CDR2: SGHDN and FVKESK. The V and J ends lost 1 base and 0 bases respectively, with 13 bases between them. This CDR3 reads CASSQGSGAYSYNSPLHF. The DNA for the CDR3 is TGTGCCAGCAGCCAAGGTTCAGGGGCTTACTCCTATAATTCACCCCTCCACTTT.

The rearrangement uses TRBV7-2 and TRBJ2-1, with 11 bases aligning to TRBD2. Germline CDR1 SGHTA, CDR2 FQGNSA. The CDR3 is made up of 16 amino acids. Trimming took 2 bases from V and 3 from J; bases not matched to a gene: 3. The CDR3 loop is CASSLTGTSGYNEQFF. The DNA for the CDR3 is TGTGCCAGCAGCTTAACGGGGACTAGCGGCTACAATGAGCAGTTCTTC.

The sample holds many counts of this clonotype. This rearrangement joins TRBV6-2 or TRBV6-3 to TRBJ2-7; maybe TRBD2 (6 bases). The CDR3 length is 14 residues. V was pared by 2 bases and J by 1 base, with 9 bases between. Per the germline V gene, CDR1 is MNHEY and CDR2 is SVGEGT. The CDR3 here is CASSYAGGSYEQYV. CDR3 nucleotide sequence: TGTGCCAGCAGTTACGCTGGGGGGTCCTACGAGCAGTACGTC.

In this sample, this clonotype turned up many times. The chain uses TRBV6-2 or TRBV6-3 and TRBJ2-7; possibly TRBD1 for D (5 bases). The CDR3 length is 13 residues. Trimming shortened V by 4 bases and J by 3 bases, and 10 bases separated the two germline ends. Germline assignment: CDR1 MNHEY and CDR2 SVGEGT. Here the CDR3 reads CASSSFDSYEQYV. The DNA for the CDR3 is TGTGCCAGCAGTTCTTTCGACAGCTACGAGCAGTACGTC.

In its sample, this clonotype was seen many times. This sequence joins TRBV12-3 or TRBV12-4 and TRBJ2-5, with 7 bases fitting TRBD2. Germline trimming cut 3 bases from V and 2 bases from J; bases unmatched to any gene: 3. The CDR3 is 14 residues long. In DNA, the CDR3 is TGTGCCAGCAGTTTGGGAGGGCCTCAAGAGACCCAGTACTTC. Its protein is CASSLGGPQETQYF.

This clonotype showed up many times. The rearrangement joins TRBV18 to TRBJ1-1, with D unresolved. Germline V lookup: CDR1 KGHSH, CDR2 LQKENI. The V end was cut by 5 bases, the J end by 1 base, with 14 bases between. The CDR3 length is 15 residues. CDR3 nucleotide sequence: TGTGCCAGCTCATTGGACCGGGAGAAGAACACTGAAGCTTTCTTT. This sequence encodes CASSLDREKNTEAFF.

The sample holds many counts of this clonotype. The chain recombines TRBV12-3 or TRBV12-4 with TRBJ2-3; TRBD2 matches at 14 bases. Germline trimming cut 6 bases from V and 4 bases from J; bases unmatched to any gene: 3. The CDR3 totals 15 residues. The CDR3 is CASSGLAGGSDTQYF. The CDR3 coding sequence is TGTGCCAGCAGCGGACTAGCGGGGGGCTCAGATACGCAGTATTTT.

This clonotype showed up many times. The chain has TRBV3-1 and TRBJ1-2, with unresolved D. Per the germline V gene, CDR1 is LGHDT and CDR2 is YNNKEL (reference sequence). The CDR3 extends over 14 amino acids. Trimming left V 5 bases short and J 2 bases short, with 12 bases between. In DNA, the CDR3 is TGTGCCAGCAGCGAAAGAGTAGGGAACTATGGCTACACCTTC. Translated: CASSERVGNYGYTF.

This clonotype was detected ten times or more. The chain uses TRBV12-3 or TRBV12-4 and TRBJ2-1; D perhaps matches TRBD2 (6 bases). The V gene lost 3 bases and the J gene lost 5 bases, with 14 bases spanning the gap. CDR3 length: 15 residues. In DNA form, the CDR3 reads TGTGCCAGCAGTTTTCGTAGACTAGGGGACAATGAGCAGTTCTTC. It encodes CASSFRRLGDNEQFF.

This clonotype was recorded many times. CDR3 in DNA: TGCGCCAGCTCCATTACGGGGGGGATTGATGAGCAGTTCTTC. Its protein is CASSITGGIDEQFF. This rearrangement joins TRBV5-1 to TRBJ2-1, with 8 nucleotides matching TRBD2. This CDR3 spans 14 amino acids. The ends lost 7 bases at V and 8 bases at J; junction bases unmatched: 11. CDR1 and CDR2 from the germline V gene are SGHRS and YFSETQ.

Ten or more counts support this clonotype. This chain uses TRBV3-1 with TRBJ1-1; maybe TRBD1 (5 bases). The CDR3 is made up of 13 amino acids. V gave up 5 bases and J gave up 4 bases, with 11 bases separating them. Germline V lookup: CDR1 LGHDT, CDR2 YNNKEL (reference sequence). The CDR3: CASSEGRGTEAFF. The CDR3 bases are TGTGCCAGCAGCGAAGGAAGGGGCACTGAAGCTTTCTTT.